The TCR beta chain under discussion was sequenced for a study of Tregs in tolerant kidney transplant recipients. Study conclusions and caveats: Donor-specific Treg expansion exceeded global Treg expansion in tolerant patients, suggesting antigen drive. Activated donor B cell expansion appeared to reveal the most relevant donor-specific TCRbeta repertoire.

Produced via immunoSEQ multiplex PCR; TCRdb's table is partial and in-frame only. The data hold 81,000 or so clones, with about 91% observed a single time. The CDR3 covers 14 residues. Germline V CDR1 and CDR2: MNHNS, SASEGT. Trimming at V came to 6 bases and at J to 5 bases, leaving 5 bases not matched to a gene. This clone was picked up one time. Antigen specificity is unknown. The nonmyeloablative bone marrow transplants came from related graft donors, with transient mixed chimerism. Unstimulated regulatory T cells (CD4+CD25+CD127-), CD4+CD25- non-regulatory cells, CD4 and CD8 cells were FACS-sorted from thawed PBMCs.

The J gene is TRBJ2-7, the V gene TRBV6-1; 12 bases match TRBD1. This TCR derives from a human patient who received a combined kidney and bone marrow transplant. Some T cells could come from the graft donor. Sequencing was performed on CD4+ T cells from blood (PBMCs), taken 24 months after the transplant. CDR3 DNA sequence: TGTGCCAGCAGACGGGACAGGGGGCACGACGAGCAGTACTTC. The encoded protein is CASRRDRGHDEQYF.